This record looks at one T cell receptor (beta chain) sequence and its context. Its recognized antigen is unknown. Base qualities were left out, and no much larger clone turns up one base away. Systemically healthy Caucasian individuals from Russia, 35 to 40 in total and aged about 6 to 100 years, were included as donors. Around 10 milliliters of peripheral blood were collected from each donor into EDTA-treated Vacutainer tubes. Ficoll-Paque density-gradient centrifugation was used to isolate PBMCs, with at least 6.5 million per sample. Trizol reagent was used to extract total RNA from the PBMCs, yielding at least 5.5 micrograms per sample. Naive CD45RAhigh/CD27high T cell percentages were measured by flow cytometry on a PBMC aliquot from every donor. The receptor library was made with 5' RACE. The reads were generated on an Illumina HiSeq 2500. A second 7 to 11 cycle PCR used a sample-barcoded 5' primer and a J-beta primer mix. Each TCR beta cDNA molecule received a unique molecular identifier from a template-switch 5' adaptor carrying 12 random nucleotides. At least 3 million CDR3-containing paired-end reads were obtained from each sample. First-strand cDNA synthesis was performed from all RNA using the Mint cDNA synthesis kit, with priming by a TRBC-specific oligonucleotide. After uracil-DNA glycosylase treatment, a first 18-cycle PCR used universal primers M1SS and BC2_uni_R on all cDNA. In the original analysis: For normalization, 1 million high-quality reads, each with a distinct molecular identifier, were randomly selected from each sample. Reads with shared molecular identifiers were discarded instead of being binned into consensus sequences. MiTCR, set to a Q25 quality threshold and the strictest error-elimination algorithm, was used for CDR3 identification, clonotype clustering and error correction. Lower-bound total TCR beta diversity was estimated with a nonparametric unseen species model using Euler transformation. TCRdb took the public reads, trimmed them with fastp at Q25, ran MiXCR for clone calling and kept in-frame beta chains. Every CDR3 protein is listed once, alongside the most common genes and DNA of its rows. None of the V and J calls come from the authors' own analysis; TCRdb made them. This sample gives about 1.4 million distinct CDR3 sequences in total; 45% to 70% of them show up just once. Over 5% of the sample rests with the top ten.

This sample was taken from a study of blood T cells in healthy people across ages (dated by TCRdb to the mid-2010s). Broadly, across the study: In model experiments, template switching captured roughly one uniquely barcoded TCR beta cDNA molecule for every two T cells. Age-related changes in TCR beta repertoire diversity were measured in the study by deep sequencing normalized with unique cDNA molecular identifiers. The donors were split into four age groups: young (average 16 years), middle-aged (over 35), aged (about 62) and long-lived (under 90). To avoid experimental bias, donors of different ages were randomly spread across the sequencing lanes. Two additional independent replicas of 1 million unique cDNA reads from the same blood draw were analyzed for two donors (one aged 18 to 30 and one aged 80 or older). What the research found in general, with its limitations: A strong correlation was found between observed TCR beta diversity and the percentage of naive T cells measured by flow cytometry. Observed TCR beta diversity per million T cells fell roughly linearly with age, and a significant reduction was already apparent by age about 38. Bulk unsorted PBMC profiling prevented conclusive comparison of naive and antigen-experienced compartments. Compared with the aged group, more naive CD4+ T cells, fewer expanded clones and increased TCR diversity were shown by the long-lived group, suggesting age selection. Estimates of total diversity based on one million sequenced T cells were considered lower bounds and underestimates. The CMV infection status of donors was not known, potentially confounding age-related changes in expanded clonotypes.

Per the germline V gene (reference sequence), DFQATT is the CDR1 and SNEGSKA is the CDR2. The CDR3 holds 14 amino acids from the cysteine to the phenylalanine. CDR3 DNA only is kept here, 42 bases in frame from base 1. The junction carries 20 bases between V and J, which are trimmed by 4 bases and 7 bases respectively. Sequences were obtained from blood. This chain is built from TRBV20-1 and TRBJ2-7, with the D gene possibly TRBD1 or TRBD2, each one fitting 5 bases. The sequence came from a man between 18 and 35 years old in good health. The CDR3 has the sequence CSATRPDGTWEQYF. In nucleotide form, the sequence is TGCAGTGCTACCAGGCCCGACGGGACCTGGGAGCAGTACTTC.